This T cell receptor (beta chain) was recorded in a study of blood T cell repertoires in COVID-19. Turning to the study itself: PBMCs, B-cell-depleted T cells, or T cells provided the cDNA or gDNA that made up the material.

Profiled with immunoSEQ multiplex PCR; TCRdb holds only in-frame clones, not every one. The sample lists about 480,000 clones; 85% to 90% were seen once. The V and J ends lost 6 bases and 0 bases, in that order; junction bases with no gene match: 7. The V gene's germline CDR1 is LNHDA and CDR2 SQIVND (reference sequence). The CDR3 loop spans 15 amino acids. The sequence was obtained from a woman in her forties who had recovered from COVID-19. The chain couples TRBV19 to TRBJ2-7, with 8 bases identical to TRBD2. Source material: PBMCs or T cells enriched from blood (not recorded which). The CDR3 sequence is CASRTSGHPSYEQYF. The CDR3 DNA sequence: TGTGCCAGTAGAACTAGCGGACACCCCTCCTACGAGCAGTACTTC.